Listed below are T cell receptor beta chains from one sample, sequenced in a study of shared clonotypes between healthy human individuals. The repertoire was sequenced with immunoSEQ multiplex PCR; TCRdb's copy has only in-frame clones and lacks some. The sample has approximately 1,000,000 clones, 77% seen once; the top ten hold roughly 0.82%. Sequencing was done on a sample of memory CD4+ T cells from PBMCs. Receptors were obtained from a man younger than 35 in good health. Some clones in this sample may be carry-over from other donors' samples. Each CDR3 is given with its conserved first and last residue. D genes are given only for firm matches. The size field is filled for only some rows; it gives once, few, many or a size class.

>TRBJ1-4|TRBV5-1|-|-
CASSFRVIGTNEKLFF
TGCGCCAGCAGCTTCCGGGTAATCGGAACTAATGAAAAACTGTTTTTT
>TRBJ1-5|TRBV18|TRBD1|-
CASSPVGQGGQPQHF
TGTGCCAGCTCACCAGTCGGACAGGGAGGGCAGCCCCAGCATTTT
>TRBJ1-3|TRBV7-8|-|once
CASSPRQGGISNTIYF
TGTGCCAGCAGCCCTAGGCAGGGCGGGATCTCTAACACCATATATTTT
>TRBJ2-7|TRBV5-4|TRBD1|-
CASSLSGTGGYEQYF
TGTGCCAGCAGCTTGTCCGGGACAGGGGGCTACGAGCAGTACTTC
>TRBJ2-2|TRBV18|-|once
CASSPPGRGPTGELFF
TGTGCCAGCTCACCCCCTGGTAGAGGGCCGACCGGGGAGCTGTTTTTT
>TRBJ2-7|TRBV5-1|TRBD2|-
CASSNGAPAGVLEQYF
TGCGCCAGCAGCAACGGGGCGCCAGCGGGAGTTCTCGAGCAGTACTTC
>TRBJ2-1|TRBV9|TRBD2|once
CASSKLPRESSYNEQFF
TGTGCCAGCAGCAAACTTCCGCGGGAGAGCTCCTACAATGAGCAGTTCTTC
>TRBJ2-4|TRBV4-1|-|-
CASSQGAFTKNIQYF
TGCGCCAGCAGCCAGGGGGCGTTCACCAAAAACATTCAGTACTTC
>TRBJ2-7|TRBV27|-|-
CASSLQGWGEQYF
TGTGCCAGCAGTTTACAGGGGTGGGGCGAGCAGTACTTC
>TRBJ2-7|TRBV9|-|-
CASSVEPGTSYEQYF
TGTGCCAGCAGCGTAGAACCAGGGACCTCCTACGAGCAGTACTTC
>TRBJ2-1|TRBV5-6|TRBD1|-
CASSLATGLVYNEQFF
TGTGCCAGCAGCTTGGCGACAGGGCTCGTTTACAATGAGCAGTTCTTC
>TRBJ1-2|TRBV9|TRBD1|-
CASSTTTGEAYGYTF
TGTGCCAGCAGCACGACGACAGGGGAGGCCTATGGCTACACCTTC
>TRBJ2-2|TRBV4-3|-|many
CASSQRLVGKLFF
TGCGCCAGCAGCCAACGACTGGTGGGGAAGCTGTTTTTT
>TRBJ1-4|TRBV7-6|-|-
CASSPQLGDTNEKLFF
TGTGCCAGCAGCCCCCAGTTAGGGGATACTAATGAAAAACTGTTTTTT
>TRBJ1-2|TRBV18|TRBD1|-
CASSPQGGYGYTF
TGTGCCAGCTCACCGCAGGGGGGCTATGGCTACACCTTC
>TRBJ1-2|TRBV5-4|-|-
CASSPRVRDINYGYTF
TGTGCCAGCAGCCCCCGAGTCAGGGATATAAACTATGGCTACACCTTC
>TRBJ1-2|TRBV5-1|-|-
CASSLLGDYGYTF
TGCGCCAGCAGCTTATTGGGGGACTATGGCTACACCTTC
>TRBJ2-5|TRBV7-6|-|-
CASTLAGQGGETQYF
TGTGCCAGCACTCTAGCGGGACAGGGCGGGGAGACCCAGTACTTC
>TRBJ1-1|TRBV5-1|-|few
CASTTGGDTEAFF
TGCGCCAGCACCACCGGAGGTGACACTGAAGCTTTCTTT
>TRBJ2-3|TRBV7-9|TRBD2|-
CASSSRTSGFSTDTQYF
TGTGCCAGCAGCTCTAGGACTAGCGGGTTTAGCACAGATACGCAGTATTTT
>TRBJ2-3|TRBV19|-|-
CASNDRHTDTQYF
TGTGCCAGTAATGACAGACACACAGATACGCAGTATTTT
>TRBJ2-3|TRBV6-6|-|once
CASSSPPADTQYF
TGTGCCAGCAGTTCCCCCCCGGCGGATACGCAGTATTTT
>TRBJ1-1|TRBV5-1|TRBD1|few
CASSHHIQGTEAFF
TGCGCCAGCAGCCATCATATACAGGGGACTGAAGCTTTCTTT
>TRBJ2-2|TRBV7-2|-|many
CASSAVSTGELFF
TGTGCCAGCAGCGCTGTATCGACCGGGGAGCTGTTTTTT
>TRBJ1-2|TRBV28|-|-
CASSYGTVNYGYTF
TGTGCCAGCAGTTACGGGACGGTGAACTATGGCTACACCTTC
>TRBJ2-1|TRBV4-1|TRBD2|-
CASRPSGSTSEQFF
TGCGCCAGCAGGCCTAGCGGGAGTACGTCTGAGCAGTTCTTC
>TRBJ1-1|TRBV6-5|-|-
CASSPPGLSEAFF
TGTGCCAGCAGTCCCCCCGGGTTGTCTGAAGCTTTCTTT
>TRBJ2-1|TRBV5-1|TRBD2|-
CASSLAGGHNEQFF
TGCGCCAGCAGCTTGGCGGGAGGGCACAATGAGCAGTTCTTC
>TRBJ1-2|TRBV2|-|-
CASSDGVAYGYTF
TGTGCCAGCAGTGACGGGGTGGCCTATGGCTACACCTTC
>TRBJ2-7|TRBV5-1|TRBD1|-
CASSLGQGLREQYF
TGCGCCAGCAGCTTGGGACAGGGGTTGAGGGAGCAGTACTTC
>TRBJ2-3|TRBV18|-|once
CASSPMATGSTDTQYF
TGTGCCAGCTCACCGATGGCGACCGGATCCACAGATACGCAGTATTTT
>TRBJ2-7|TRBV5-1|-|few
CASSLDGGRGQYF
TGCGCCAGCAGCTTGGATGGGGGAAGGGGGCAGTACTTC
>TRBJ2-2|TRBV6-5|-|once
CASSSGSNTGELFF
TGTGCCAGCAGTTCCGGGTCGAACACCGGGGAGCTGTTTTTT
>TRBJ2-2|TRBV5-1|-|-
CASSLQGGELFF
TGCGCCAGCAGCCTACAGGGAGGGGAGCTGTTTTTT
>TRBJ2-7|TRBV11-1|TRBD2|few
CASSPFHSGSRNEQYF
TGTGCCAGCAGCCCCTTCCATAGCGGGAGTCGGAACGAGCAGTACTTC
>TRBJ2-1|TRBV18|TRBD2|-
CASSPPAGLNEQFF
TGTGCCAGCTCACCACCAGCGGGACTAAATGAGCAGTTCTTC
>TRBJ2-2|TRBV2|-|few
CASRRDSRIGELFF
TGTGCCAGCAGGAGGGACTCGAGGATCGGGGAGCTGTTTTTT
>TRBJ2-3|TRBV29-1|-|-
CSVRGSSTDTQYF
TGCAGCGTTCGCGGCAGCAGCACAGATACGCAGTATTTT
>TRBJ1-4|TRBV5-1|-|-
CASSWAGAREKLFF
TGCGCCAGCAGCTGGGCGGGGGCTCGCGAAAAACTGTTTTTT
>TRBJ2-1|TRBV7-2|TRBD1|-
CASTKRGQGYNEQFF
TGTGCCAGCACCAAAAGGGGACAGGGGTACAATGAGCAGTTCTTC
>TRBJ1-1|TRBV4-3|TRBD1|few
CASSQGQGALGNTEAFF
TGCGCCAGCAGCCAGGGACAGGGGGCTCTTGGGAACACTGAAGCTTTCTTT
>TRBJ1-2|TRBV30|-|-
CAWSVREGPRHGYTF
TGTGCCTGGAGTGTACGAGAAGGACCACGGCATGGCTACACCTTC
>TRBJ2-1|TRBV18|-|-
CASSLGTALGEQFF
TGTGCCAGCTCACTAGGGACCGCCCTTGGGGAGCAGTTCTTC
>TRBJ2-2|TRBV7-3|-|-
CASSPDSSNTGELFF
TGTGCCAGCTCCCCGGACAGCTCCAACACCGGGGAGCTGTTTTTT
>TRBJ2-1|TRBV29-1|TRBD1|once
CSGDRGGYEQFF
TGCAGCGGAGACAGGGGGGGTTATGAGCAGTTCTTC
>TRBJ2-7|TRBV5-4|TRBD2|-
CASSPIFAAGGSYEQYF
TGTGCCAGCAGCCCAATTTTCGCGGCGGGAGGCTCCTACGAGCAGTACTTC
>TRBJ1-2|TRBV7-2|TRBD1|-
CASSSGQATYGYTF
TGTGCCAGCAGCTCCGGACAGGCCACCTATGGCTACACCTTC
>TRBJ2-3|TRBV4-1|TRBD2|-
CASNPGGRSSGSPDTQYF
TGCGCCAGCAACCCAGGGGGGAGGAGTAGCGGGAGTCCAGATACGCAGTATTTT
>TRBJ2-1|TRBV7-3|TRBD1|-
CASSSGQGNDLEQFF
TGTGCCAGCAGCTCCGGACAGGGGAACGATCTCGAGCAGTTCTTC
>TRBJ2-2|TRBV2|TRBD2|-
CASSEARLAVRPTGELFF
TGTGCCAGCAGTGAAGCGCGGCTAGCGGTACGTCCGACCGGGGAGCTGTTTTTT
>TRBJ1-2|TRBV6-1|-|-
CASSAATVNYGYTF
TGTGCCAGCAGTGCAGCGACAGTTAACTATGGCTACACCTTC
>TRBJ2-1|TRBV7-2|-|-
CASSTEGANEQFF
TGTGCCAGCAGCACCGAAGGGGCAAATGAGCAGTTCTTC
>TRBJ2-7|TRBV11-2|-|-
CASSFASGIVGEQYF
TGTGCCAGCAGCTTCGCCTCTGGCATAGTGGGCGAGCAGTACTTC